One and the same sample provided the 5 T cell receptor beta chains below, sequenced in a study of blood T cell repertoires in COVID-19 (dated by TCRdb to between 2020 and 2021). Libraries were built with the immunoSEQ multiplex PCR assay. TCRdb limited this immuneACCESS table to in-frame rearrangements with V and J called. A share of clones is missing; checked studies link under half to unresolved V genes, and the rest is unexplained. The sample table records 150,000 to 200,000 clones; 70% to 90% of these occur just once. The ten largest clones represent 2% to 3% of the sample. The sequenced sample was peripheral blood. The source is a man in his forties with active or convalescent COVID-19.

DNA for the CDR3: TGTGCCAGCACCACCGGGACAGGGGGCTACGAGCAGTACTTC. This translates into CASTTGTGGYEQYF. The J gene is TRBJ2-7, the V gene TRBV28; 11 bases line up with TRBD1. The V gene's germline CDR1 is MDHEN and CDR2 SYDVKM. The CDR3 runs 14 residues. V was clipped by 7 bases and J by 3 bases; unmatched bases: 5.

This clone was observed once. The chain couples TRBV5-1 to TRBJ1-4; no clear D. Per the germline V gene, CDR1 is SGHRS and CDR2 is YFSETQ. The CDR3 extends over 14 amino acids. V was shortened by 3 bases and J by 0 bases, with 6 bases between the two germline ends. The CDR3 reads CASSSPTTNEKLFF. Here the CDR3 DNA reads TGCGCCAGCAGCTCGCCTACAACTAATGAAAAACTGTTTTTT. Variable domain in full (rest from reference TRBV5-1 and TRBJ1-4): KAGVTQTPRYLIKTRGQQVTLSCSPISGHRSVSWYQQTPGQGLQFLFEYFSETQRNKGNFPGRFSGRQFSNSRSEMNVSTLELGDSALYLCASSSPTTNEKLFFGSGTQLSVL.

This chain uses TRBV27 with TRBJ1-5; D remains ambiguous. Trimming shortened V by 5 bases and J by 2 bases, and 16 bases separated the two germline ends. Germline V gene lookup returns CDR1 MNHEY and CDR2 SMNVEV (reference sequence). The length of the CDR3 is 16 residues. CDR3 amino acids: CASSLYGIVGNQPQHF. The CDR3 DNA is TGTGCCAGCAGTCTCTACGGGATAGTTGGCAATCAGCCCCAGCATTTT.

V gene TRBV6-5 combines with J gene TRBJ1-1; 11 positions match TRBD1. The CDR3 totals 13 residues. V was clipped by 5 bases and J by 7 bases; unmatched bases: 3. The germline V gene has CDR1 MNHEY and CDR2 SVGAGI. The CDR3 coding sequence is TGTGCCAGCAGTCGGACAGGGGGCGGTGAAGCTTTCTTT. It codes for CASSRTGGGEAFF.

The rearrangement links TRBV21-1 to TRBJ2-1; the D call in the table, TRBD2, was not verified against the DNA. TRBV21-1 corresponds to a pseudogene. This CDR3 has 16 amino acids. The CDR3 region has the DNA TGTGCCAGCAGCCCGATGAGCGGGGGCTCCTACAATGAGCAGTTCTTC. Protein: CASSPMSGGSYNEQFF.